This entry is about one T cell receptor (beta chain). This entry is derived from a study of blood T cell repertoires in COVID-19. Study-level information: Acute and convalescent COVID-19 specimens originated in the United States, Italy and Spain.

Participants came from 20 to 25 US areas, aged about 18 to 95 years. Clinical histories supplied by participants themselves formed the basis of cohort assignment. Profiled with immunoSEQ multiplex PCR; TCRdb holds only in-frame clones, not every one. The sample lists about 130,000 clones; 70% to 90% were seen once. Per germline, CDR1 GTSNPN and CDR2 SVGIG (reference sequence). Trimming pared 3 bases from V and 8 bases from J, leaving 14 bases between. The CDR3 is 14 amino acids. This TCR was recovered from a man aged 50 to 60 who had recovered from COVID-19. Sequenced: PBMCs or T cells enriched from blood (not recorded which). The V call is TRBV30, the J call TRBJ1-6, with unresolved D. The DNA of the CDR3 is TGTGCCTGGAGAGTCACTTTGGTTGATTCACCCCTCCACTTT. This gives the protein CAWRVTLVDSPLHF.